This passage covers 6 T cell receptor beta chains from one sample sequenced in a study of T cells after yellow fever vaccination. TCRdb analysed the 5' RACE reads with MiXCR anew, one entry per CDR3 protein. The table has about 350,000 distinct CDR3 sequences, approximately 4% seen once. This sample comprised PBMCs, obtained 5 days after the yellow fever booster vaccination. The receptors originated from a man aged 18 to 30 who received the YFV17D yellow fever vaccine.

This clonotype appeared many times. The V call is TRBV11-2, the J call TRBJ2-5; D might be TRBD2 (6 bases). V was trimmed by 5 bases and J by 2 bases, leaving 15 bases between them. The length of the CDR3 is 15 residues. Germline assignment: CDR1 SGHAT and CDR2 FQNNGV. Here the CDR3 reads CASSDPREWQETQYF. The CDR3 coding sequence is TGTGCCAGCAGCGACCCTCGGGAGTGGCAAGAGACCCAGTACTTC.

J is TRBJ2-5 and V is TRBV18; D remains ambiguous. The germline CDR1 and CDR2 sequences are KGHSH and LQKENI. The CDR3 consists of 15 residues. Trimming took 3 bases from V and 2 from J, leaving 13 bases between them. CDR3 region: CASSPVHTSQETQYF. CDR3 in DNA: TGTGCCAGCTCACCGGTGCACACTTCACAAGAGACCCAGTACTTC.

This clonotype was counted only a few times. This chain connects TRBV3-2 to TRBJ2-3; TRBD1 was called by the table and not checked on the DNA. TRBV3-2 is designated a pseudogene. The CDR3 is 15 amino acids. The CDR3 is CASRPGTPSTDTQYF. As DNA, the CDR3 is TGTGCCAGCAGACCCGGGACACCTAGCACAGATACGCAGTATTTT.

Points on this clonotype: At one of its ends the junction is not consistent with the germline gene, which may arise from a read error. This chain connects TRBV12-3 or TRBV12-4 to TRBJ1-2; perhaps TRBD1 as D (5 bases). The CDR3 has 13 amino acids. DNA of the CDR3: TGTGCCAGCAGGCGTGGGGACGGTGGGAGGACACCCTTC. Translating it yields CASRRGDGGRTPF.

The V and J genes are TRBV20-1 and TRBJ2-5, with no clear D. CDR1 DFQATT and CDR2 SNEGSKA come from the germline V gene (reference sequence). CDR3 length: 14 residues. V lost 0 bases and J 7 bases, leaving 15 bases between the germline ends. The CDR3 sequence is CSAREKGSFGTQYF. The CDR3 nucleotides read TGCAGTGCTAGAGAAAAGGGCTCCTTCGGGACCCAGTACTTC.

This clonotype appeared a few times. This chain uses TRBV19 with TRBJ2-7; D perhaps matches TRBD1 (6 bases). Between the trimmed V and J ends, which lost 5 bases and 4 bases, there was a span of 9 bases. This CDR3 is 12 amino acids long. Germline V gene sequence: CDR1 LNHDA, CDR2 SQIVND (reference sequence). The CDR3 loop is CASSGDIYEQYF. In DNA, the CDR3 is TGTGCCAGTAGTGGGGACATATACGAGCAGTACTTC.